This T cell receptor (beta chain) was sequenced in a study of cytotoxic CD8 clonotypes in ibrutinib-treated CLL. Only in-frame clones appear in the TCRdb table, and some are missing; sequencing was by immunoSEQ multiplex PCR. The profile shows approximately 140,000 clones, 80% to 95% of them singletons. Germline V gene data show CDR1 as SGHTA and CDR2 as FQGNSA. The germline V and J ends were trimmed by 5 bases and 1 base, with 12 bases remaining between them. The length of the CDR3 is 14 residues. The sample here was PBMCs, taken after 12 months of ibrutinib treatment. This clonotype originated in a human donor with chronic lymphocytic leukemia. The V and J genes are TRBV7-2 and TRBJ2-7; no reliable D call. This CDR3 is CASSLTSFSYEQYF. The CDR3 coding sequence is TGTGCCAGCAGCCTGACCTCATTTTCCTACGAGCAGTACTTC.